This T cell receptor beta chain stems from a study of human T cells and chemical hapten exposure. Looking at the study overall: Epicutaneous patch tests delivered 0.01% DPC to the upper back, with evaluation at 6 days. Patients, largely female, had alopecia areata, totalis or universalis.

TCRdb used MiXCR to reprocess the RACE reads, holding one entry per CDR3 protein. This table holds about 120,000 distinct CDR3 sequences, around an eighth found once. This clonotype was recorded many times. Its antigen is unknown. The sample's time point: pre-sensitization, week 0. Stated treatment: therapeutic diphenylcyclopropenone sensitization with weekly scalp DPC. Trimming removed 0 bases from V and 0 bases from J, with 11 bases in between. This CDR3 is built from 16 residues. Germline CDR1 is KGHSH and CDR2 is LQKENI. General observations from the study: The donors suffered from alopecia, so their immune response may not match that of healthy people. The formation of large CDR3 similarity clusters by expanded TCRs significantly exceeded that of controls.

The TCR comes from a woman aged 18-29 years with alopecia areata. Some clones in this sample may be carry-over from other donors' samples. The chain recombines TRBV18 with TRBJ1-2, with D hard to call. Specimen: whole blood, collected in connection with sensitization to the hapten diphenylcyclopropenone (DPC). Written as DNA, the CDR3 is TGTGCCAGCTCACCACCCGGACGGAATTCTAACTATGGCTACACCTTC. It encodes CASSPPGRNSNYGYTF. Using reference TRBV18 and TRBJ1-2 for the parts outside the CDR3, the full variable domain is NAGVMQNPRHLVRRRGQEARLRCSPMKGHSHVYWYRQLPEEGLKFMVYLQKENIIDESGMPKERFSAEFPKEGPSILRIQQVVRGDSAAYFCASSPPGRNSNYGYTFGSGTRLTVV.